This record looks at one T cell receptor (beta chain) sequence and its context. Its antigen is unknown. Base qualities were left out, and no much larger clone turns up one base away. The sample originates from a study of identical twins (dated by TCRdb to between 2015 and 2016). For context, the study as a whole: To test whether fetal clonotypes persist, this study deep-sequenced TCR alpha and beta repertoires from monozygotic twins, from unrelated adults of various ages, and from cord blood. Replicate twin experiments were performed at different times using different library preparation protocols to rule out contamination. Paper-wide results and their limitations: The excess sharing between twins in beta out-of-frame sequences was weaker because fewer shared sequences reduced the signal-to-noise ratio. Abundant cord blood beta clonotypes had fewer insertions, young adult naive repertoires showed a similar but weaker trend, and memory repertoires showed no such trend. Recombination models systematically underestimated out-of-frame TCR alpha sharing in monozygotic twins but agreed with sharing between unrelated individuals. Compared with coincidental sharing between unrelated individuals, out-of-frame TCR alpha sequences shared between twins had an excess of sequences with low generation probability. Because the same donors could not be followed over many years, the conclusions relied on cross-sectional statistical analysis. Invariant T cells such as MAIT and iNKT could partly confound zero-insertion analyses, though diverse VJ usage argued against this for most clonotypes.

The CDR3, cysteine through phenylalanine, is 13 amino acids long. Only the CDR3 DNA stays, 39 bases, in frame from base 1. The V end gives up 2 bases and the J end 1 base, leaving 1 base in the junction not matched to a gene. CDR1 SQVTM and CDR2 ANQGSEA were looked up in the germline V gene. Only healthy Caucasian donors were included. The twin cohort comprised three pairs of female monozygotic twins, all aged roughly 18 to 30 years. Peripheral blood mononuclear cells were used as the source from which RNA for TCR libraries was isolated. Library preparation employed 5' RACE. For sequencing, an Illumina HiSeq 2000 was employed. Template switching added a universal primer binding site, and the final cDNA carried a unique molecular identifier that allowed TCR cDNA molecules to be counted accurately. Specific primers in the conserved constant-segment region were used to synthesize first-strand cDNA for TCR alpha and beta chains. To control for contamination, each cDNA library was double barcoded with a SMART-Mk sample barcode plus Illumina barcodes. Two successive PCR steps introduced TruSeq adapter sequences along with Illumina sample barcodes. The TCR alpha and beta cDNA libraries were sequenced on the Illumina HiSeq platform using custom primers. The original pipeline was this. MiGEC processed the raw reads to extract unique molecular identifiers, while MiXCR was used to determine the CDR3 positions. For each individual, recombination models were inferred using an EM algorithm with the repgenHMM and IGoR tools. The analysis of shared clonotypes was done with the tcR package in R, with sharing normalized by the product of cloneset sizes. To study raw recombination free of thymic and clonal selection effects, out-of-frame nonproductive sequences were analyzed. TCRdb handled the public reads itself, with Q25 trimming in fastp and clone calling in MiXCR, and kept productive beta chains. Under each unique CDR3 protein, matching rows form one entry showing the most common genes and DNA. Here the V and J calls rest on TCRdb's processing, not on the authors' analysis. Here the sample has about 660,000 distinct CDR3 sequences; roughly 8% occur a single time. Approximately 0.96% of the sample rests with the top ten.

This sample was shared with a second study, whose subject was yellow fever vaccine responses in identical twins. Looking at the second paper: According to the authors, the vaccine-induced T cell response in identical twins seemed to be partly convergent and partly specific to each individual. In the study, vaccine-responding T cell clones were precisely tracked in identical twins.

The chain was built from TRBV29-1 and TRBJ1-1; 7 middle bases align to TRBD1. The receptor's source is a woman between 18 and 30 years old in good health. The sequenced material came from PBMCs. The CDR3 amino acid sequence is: CSVERDRNTEAFF. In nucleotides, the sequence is TGCAGCGTTGAACGGGACAGGAACACTGAAGCTTTCTTT. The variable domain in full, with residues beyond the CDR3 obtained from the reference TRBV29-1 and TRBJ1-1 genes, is SAVISQKPSRDICQRGTSLTIQCQVDSQVTMMFWYRQQPGQSLTLIATANQGSEATYESGFVIDKFPISRPNLTFSTLTVSNMSPEDSSIYLCSVERDRNTEAFFGQGTRLTVV.